One sample yielded the 18 T cell receptor beta chains listed below, sequenced in a study of shared clonotypes between healthy human individuals. TCRdb's copy holds only in-frame clones and misses some; the assay was immunoSEQ multiplex PCR. The top ten clones hold roughly 1.9% of a sample with 600,000 to 700,000 clones, roughly 72% of them seen once. The sequenced material came from memory CD4+ T cells sorted from blood. The subset here: CD45RA-negative fraction. Every receptor here comes from a woman between 25 and 40 years old in good health.

This sequence joins TRBV25-1 and TRBJ2-7, with 9 positions matching TRBD1. The CDR3 spans 13 residues. Germline CDR1 and CDR2: MGHDK and SYGVNS. V was pared by 9 bases and J by 7 bases, with 10 bases of the junction left unmatched. The CDR3 DNA reads as TGTGCCAGTCGGGGACAGGGAGGTTGGGAGCAGTACTTC. It codes for CASRGQGGWEQYF.

The chain uses TRBV6-5 and TRBJ1-2; D remains ambiguous. Germline V CDR1 and CDR2: MNHEY, SVGAGI. CDR3 length equals 13 residues. The V gene lost 0 bases and the J gene lost 4 bases, with 6 bases spanning the gap. The CDR3 bases are TGTGCCAGCAGTTACTCGATTGTCTATGGCTACACCTTC. Amino acids: CASSYSIVYGYTF.

This clone was detected only a few times. Other DNA sequences in this sample translate to the same CDR3. This chain connects TRBV28 to TRBJ2-3; TRBD1 matches 7 bases. This CDR3 is 14 amino acids long. The ends lost 4 bases at V and 2 bases at J; junction bases unmatched: 3. Looked up from germline, CDR1 is MDHEN and CDR2 is SYDVKM. DNA of the CDR3: TGTGCCAGCAGTTCGGGACAGAACACAGATACGCAGTATTTT. It translates to CASSSGQNTDTQYF.

This clone was seen many times. This chain uses TRBV18 with TRBJ2-1; 7 bases line up with TRBD2. Looked up from germline, CDR1 is KGHSH and CDR2 is LQKENI. The CDR3 spans 16 residues. The V gene end was trimmed by 0 bases and the J gene end by 12 bases; junction bases not matched to a gene: 14. The CDR3 reads CASSPPGQAGGGGQFF. In DNA, the CDR3 is TGTGCCAGCTCACCACCGGGTCAGGCAGGCGGCGGGGGGCAGTTCTTC.

The chain joins TRBV28 to TRBJ1-2; D call uncertain. This CDR3 has 13 amino acids. CDR1 is MDHEN, CDR2 SYDVKM, per germline. The V gene lost 5 bases and the J gene lost 3 bases, with 10 bases spanning the gap. The CDR3 is CASSPTAYYGYTF. CDR3 DNA: TGTGCCAGCAGTCCCACAGCGTACTATGGCTACACCTTC.

This clone was found once. This same CDR3 is encoded by further DNA sequences in the sample. The V and J genes are TRBV18 and TRBJ1-5; 8 nucleotides match TRBD1. The V gene end was trimmed by 3 bases and the J gene end by 5 bases; junction bases not matched to a gene: 0. The CDR3 loop spans 13 amino acids. Germline V gives CDR1 KGHSH, CDR2 LQKENI. DNA for the CDR3: TGTGCCAGCTCACCGGACAGGGATCAGCCCCAGCATTTT. This sequence encodes CASSPDRDQPQHF.

This clone came up many times. This sample includes further DNA sequences coding for the same CDR3. J is TRBJ2-5 and V is TRBV2; a possible D gene is TRBD1 (6 bases). The CDR3 loop spans 15 amino acids. The V and J ends lost 6 bases and 2 bases respectively, with 16 bases between them. Germline-derived CDR1 and CDR2 are SNHLY and FYNNEI. This CDR3 is CASSSEGQGQETQYF. DNA of the CDR3: TGTGCCAGCAGCTCCGAGGGCCAGGGGCAAGAGACCCAGTACTTC.

This sequence joins TRBV6-6 and TRBJ1-5; 10 bases map to TRBD1. V was clipped by 6 bases and J by 1 base; unmatched bases: 3. The CDR3 totals 15 residues. Germline loops: CDR1 MNHNY, CDR2 SVGAGI (reference sequence). As DNA, the CDR3 is TGTGCCAGCAGAAGACAGGGGGCAAGCAATCAGCCCCAGCATTTT. Translation gives CASRRQGASNQPQHF.

The CDR3 here is CASSPRTSSYNEQFF. The CDR3 coding sequence is TGTGCCAGCTCACCCAGGACTAGCTCCTACAATGAGCAGTTCTTC. This rearrangement joins TRBV18 to TRBJ2-1; 7 bases agree with TRBD2. J was trimmed by 0 bases and V by 3 bases; bases with no gene match: 2. The CDR3 consists of 15 residues. Germline CDR1 and CDR2: KGHSH and LQKENI.

The chain links TRBV28 to TRBJ1-2; TRBD1 might be the D (5 bases). The CDR3 is made up of 14 amino acids. Germline-derived CDR1 and CDR2 are MDHEN and SYDVKM. V was cut by 1 base and J by 6 bases, with 12 bases left in between. This chain's CDR3 is CASSLYRGENGYTF. CDR3 sequence (DNA): TGTGCCAGCAGTTTATATCGGGGGGAAAATGGCTACACCTTC.

This chain links TRBV21-1 with TRBJ2-7; the table gives TRBD1 as D, unverified against the DNA. TRBV21-1 is flagged as a pseudogene. The CDR3 has 14 residues. CDR3 protein: CASELVGQTYEQYF. The CDR3 DNA sequence: TGTGCCAGCGAATTGGTGGGACAGACCTACGAGCAGTACTTC.

The chain uses TRBV11-2 and TRBJ2-3; D gene unclear. Germline CDR1 SGHAT, CDR2 FQNNGV. The CDR3 extends over 13 amino acids. With 7 bases removed from V and 5 bases from J, the gap between germline ends came to 13 bases. The CDR3 DNA reads as TGTGCCAGCACGCAACCAGGCATAGATACGCAGTATTTT. Translation: CASTQPGIDTQYF. The variable domain in full, completed from reference TRBV11-2 and TRBJ2-3, reads EAGVAQSPRYKIIEKRQSVAFWCNPISGHATLYWYQQILGQGPKLLIQFQNNGVVDDSQLPKDRFSAERLKGVDSTLKIQPAKLEDSAVYLCASTQPGIDTQYFGPGTRLTVL.

The CDR3 region has the DNA TGCGCCAGCAGCCAACCTACGACAGGGGGGACTGAAGCTTTCTTT. This sequence encodes CASSQPTTGGTEAFF. This rearrangement joins TRBV4-1 to TRBJ1-1, with 9 bases identical to TRBD1. Germline V gene lookup returns CDR1 MGHRA and CDR2 YSYEKL. This CDR3 region has 15 residues. After removal of 2 bases from V and 5 bases from J, the junction contained 6 bases not matched to a gene.

The chain recombines TRBV5-4 with TRBJ1-1; D gene unclear. Germline CDR1 is SGHNT and CDR2 is YYREEE (reference sequence). Trimming left V 5 bases short and J 2 bases short, with 4 bases between. The CDR3 has 11 amino acids. The CDR3, as DNA: TGTGCCAGCAGTTTTAACACTGAAGCTTTCTTT. This translates into CASSFNTEAFF.

V is TRBV5-1 and J is TRBJ2-2; perhaps TRBD1 as D (6 bases). The V end was cut by 0 bases, the J end by 1 base, with 10 bases between. Germline lookup yields CDR1 SGHRS and CDR2 YFSETQ. The CDR3 has 16 amino acids. CDR3 residues: CASSLDGTLNTGELFF. In DNA, the CDR3 is TGCGCCAGCAGCTTGGACGGGACATTGAACACCGGGGAGCTGTTTTTT.

The genes are TRBV19 and TRBJ2-1; no reliable D call. This CDR3 contains 17 residues. The germline V and J ends were trimmed by 4 bases and 6 bases, with 22 bases remaining between them. The V gene's germline CDR1 is LNHDA and CDR2 SQIVND (reference sequence). CDR3 amino acids: CASSTTYGQEKLNEQFF. DNA for the CDR3: TGTGCCAGTAGTACCACCTACGGGCAGGAAAAACTCAATGAGCAGTTCTTC.

The chain joins TRBV30 to TRBJ2-5, with a tentative D call TRBD1 (6 bases). V shed 2 bases and J shed 4 bases, with 11 bases lying between them. Germline lookup yields CDR1 GTSNPN and CDR2 SVGIG (reference sequence). The CDR3 runs 13 residues. The CDR3 DNA reads as TGTGCCTGGAGTTCTAGCAGGGGAGAGACCCAGTACTTC. Its translation is CAWSSSRGETQYF.

This clone has a count of ten or more. The CDR3 coding sequence is TGTGCCAGCAGCTTGGCGGGACTAGCGGGATTAACCGGGGAGCTGTTTTTT. It codes for CASSLAGLAGLTGELFF. The gene calls are TRBV5-6 and TRBJ2-2; 13 nucleotides match TRBD2. The CDR3 is made up of 17 amino acids. V dropped 0 bases and J dropped 5; count of bases not matched to a gene: 4. Germline CDR1 SGHDT, CDR2 YYEEEE.